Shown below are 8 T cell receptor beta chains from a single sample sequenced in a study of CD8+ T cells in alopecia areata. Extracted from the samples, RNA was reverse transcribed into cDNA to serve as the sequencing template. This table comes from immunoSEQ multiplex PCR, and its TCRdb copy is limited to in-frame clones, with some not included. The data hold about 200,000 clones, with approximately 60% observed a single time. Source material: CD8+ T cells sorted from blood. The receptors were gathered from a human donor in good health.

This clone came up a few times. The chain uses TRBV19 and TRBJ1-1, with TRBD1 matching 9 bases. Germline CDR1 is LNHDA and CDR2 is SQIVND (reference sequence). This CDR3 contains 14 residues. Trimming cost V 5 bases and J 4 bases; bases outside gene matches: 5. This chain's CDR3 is CASSVGQGSTEAFF. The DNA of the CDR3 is TGTGCCAGTAGTGTTGGACAGGGGAGCACTGAAGCTTTCTTT.

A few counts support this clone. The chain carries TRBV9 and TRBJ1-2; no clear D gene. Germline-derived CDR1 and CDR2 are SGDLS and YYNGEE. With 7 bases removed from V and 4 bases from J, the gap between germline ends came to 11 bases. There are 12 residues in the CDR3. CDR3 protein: CASSQDGYGYTF. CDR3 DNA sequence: TGTGCCAGCTCCCAAGATGGCTATGGCTACACCTTC. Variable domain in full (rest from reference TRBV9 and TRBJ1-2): DSGVTQTPKHLITATGQRVTLRCSPRSGDLSVYWYQQSLDQGLQFLIQYYNGEERAKGNILERFSAQQFPDLHSELNLSSLELGDSALYFCASSQDGYGYTFGSGTRLTVV.

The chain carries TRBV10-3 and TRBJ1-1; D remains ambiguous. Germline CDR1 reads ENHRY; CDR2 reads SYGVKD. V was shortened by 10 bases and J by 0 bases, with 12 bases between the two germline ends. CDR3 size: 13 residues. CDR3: CARRKALNTEAFF. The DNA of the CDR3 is TGTGCCAGGAGGAAAGCTTTGAACACTGAAGCTTTCTTT.

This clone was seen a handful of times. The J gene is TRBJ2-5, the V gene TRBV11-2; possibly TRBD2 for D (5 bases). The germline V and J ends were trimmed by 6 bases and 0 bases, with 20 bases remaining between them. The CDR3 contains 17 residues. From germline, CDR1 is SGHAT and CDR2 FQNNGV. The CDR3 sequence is CASRFYPGVSHQETQYF. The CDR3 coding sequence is TGTGCCAGCAGATTCTACCCCGGGGTCAGCCACCAAGAGACCCAGTACTTC.

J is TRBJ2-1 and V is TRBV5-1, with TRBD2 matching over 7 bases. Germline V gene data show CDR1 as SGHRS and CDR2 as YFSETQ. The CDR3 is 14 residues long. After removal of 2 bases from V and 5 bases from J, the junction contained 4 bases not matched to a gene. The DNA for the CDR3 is TGCGCCAGCAGCTTAGCAGGGAGGGACAATGAGCAGTTCTTC. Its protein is CASSLAGRDNEQFF.

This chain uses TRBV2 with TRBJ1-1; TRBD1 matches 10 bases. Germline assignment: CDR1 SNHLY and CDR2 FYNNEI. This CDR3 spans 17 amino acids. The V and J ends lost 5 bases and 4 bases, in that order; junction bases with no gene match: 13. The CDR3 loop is CASSPLGQGLRGTEAFF. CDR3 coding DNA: TGTGCCAGCAGTCCATTGGGACAGGGGCTGCGGGGCACTGAAGCTTTCTTT.

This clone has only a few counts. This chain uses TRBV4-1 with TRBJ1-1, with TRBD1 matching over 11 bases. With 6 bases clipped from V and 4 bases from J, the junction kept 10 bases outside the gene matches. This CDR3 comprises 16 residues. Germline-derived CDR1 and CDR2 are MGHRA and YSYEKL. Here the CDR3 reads CASSPGQGALGTEAFF. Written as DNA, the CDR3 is TGCGCCAGCAGTCCCGGACAGGGGGCATTGGGCACTGAAGCTTTCTTT.

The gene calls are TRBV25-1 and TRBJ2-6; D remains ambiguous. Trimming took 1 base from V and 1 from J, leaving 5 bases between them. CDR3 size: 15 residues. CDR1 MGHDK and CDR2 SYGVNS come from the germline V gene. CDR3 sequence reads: CASSEFMSGANVLTF. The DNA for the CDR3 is TGTGCCAGCAGTGAATTTATGTCTGGGGCCAACGTCCTGACTTTC.